Listed below are T cell receptor beta chains from one sample, sequenced in a study of human T cells and chemical hapten exposure. A single record per CDR3 protein comes from TCRdb applying MiXCR to the reads. Of about 120,000 distinct CDR3 sequences listed, roughly 8.5% are singletons. The source material was whole blood. Receptors originate from a human donor in good health. Some clones in this sample may be carry-over from other donors' samples. CDR3s include the opening cysteine and the closing phenylalanine or tryptophan. Fields, in order: J gene, V gene, D gene, clone size, CDR3 protein, CDR3 DNA. A D gene is named only where the DNA matches it firmly. For some rows the clone size is stated as once, few or many, or as a class when expanded; others skip it.

>TRBJ1-1|TRBV5-6|TRBD1|many
CASSFETGTGVYTEAFF
TGTGCCAGCAGCTTCGAAACCGGGACAGGAGTTTACACTGAAGCTTTCTTT
>TRBJ1-4|TRBV18|TRBD1|many
CASSPGQGNEKLFF
TGTGCCAGCTCACCCGGACAGGGGAATGAAAAACTGTTTTTT
>TRBJ1-1|TRBV9|NA|many
CASSVMGGLETEAFF
TGTGCCAGCAGCGTAATGGGGGGGCTAGAGACTGAAGCTTTCTTT
>TRBJ1-1|TRBV4-3|NA|many
CASSRTLGPQATEAFF
TGCGCCAGCAGCCGAACGCTGGGACCCCAGGCCACTGAAGCTTTCTTT
>TRBJ2-6|TRBV4-3|TRBD1|many
CASSQEGTGVNGANVLTF
TGCGCCAGCAGCCAAGAGGGGACAGGGGTTAATGGGGCCAACGTCCTGACTTTC
>TRBJ2-7|TRBV19|NA|few
CASSIDSYEQYF
TGTGCCAGTAGTATCGATAGCTACGAGCAGTACTTC
>TRBJ1-1|TRBV12-3/TRBV12-4|NA|NA
CASAKNTEAFF
TGTGCCAGCGCAAAGAACACTGAAGCTTTCTTT
>TRBJ2-3|TRBV20-1|NA|few
CSARDRWLTPRTQYF
TGCAGTGCTAGAGATCGGTGGCTAACTCCCCGCACGCAGTATTTT
>TRBJ1-3|TRBV11-2|NA|many
CASSRTVSGNTIYF
TGTGCCAGCAGCCGGACAGTCTCTGGAAACACCATATATTTT
>TRBJ2-3|TRBV29-1|NA|few
CSVDTMGAGDTQYF
TGCAGCGTTGATACTATGGGAGCCGGGGATACGCAGTATTTT
>TRBJ2-1|TRBV4-1|NA|few
CASSQPYNEQFF
TGCGCCAGCAGCCAACCATACAATGAGCAGTTCTTC
>TRBJ1-2|TRBV10-2|TRBD1|many
CASSDSTRGFDGYTF
TGCGCCAGCAGTGATAGTACCAGGGGGTTTGATGGCTACACCTTC
>TRBJ2-6|TRBV7-2|TRBD2|NA
CASSAGGSGANVLTF
TGTGCCAGCAGCGCGGGGGGCTCTGGGGCCAACGTCCTGACTTTC
>TRBJ2-1|TRBV14|TRBD2|NA
CASSHGTSGRMYNEQFF
TGTGCCAGCAGCCACGGGACTAGCGGGAGGATGTACAATGAGCAGTTCTTC
>TRBJ2-7|TRBV30|NA|many
CAWSVLREQYF
TGTGCCTGGAGTGTACTCCGGGAGCAGTACTTC
>TRBJ2-1|TRBV12-3/TRBV12-4|NA|NA
CASGQNEMDNEQFF
TGTGCCAGCGGACAGAACGAGATGGACAATGAGCAGTTCTTC
>TRBJ1-1|TRBV7-9|TRBD1|few
CASSGLRQGGTEAFF
TGTGCCAGCAGCGGCCTAAGACAGGGCGGGACTGAAGCTTTCTTT
>TRBJ1-3|TRBV4-2|NA|many
CASSQGTGGNTIYF
TGTGCCAGCAGCCAGGGGACGGGTGGAAACACCATATATTTT
>TRBJ2-1|TRBV4-2|NA|many
CASSRGSHEQFF
TGTGCCAGCAGCCGGGGGAGCCATGAGCAGTTCTTC
>TRBJ2-7|TRBV6-6|NA|NA
CASSYSKTSYEQYF
TGTGCCAGCAGTTACTCGAAAACATCCTACGAGCAGTACTTC
>TRBJ2-5|TRBV20-1|TRBD2|few
CSARRASGLQETQYF
TGCAGTGCTAGACGGGCTAGCGGCCTCCAAGAGACCCAGTACTTC
>TRBJ2-1|TRBV9|NA|NA
CASSVGGSADEQFF
TGTGCCAGCAGCGTAGGAGGTAGCGCGGATGAGCAGTTCTTC
>TRBJ2-7|TRBV28|TRBD2|many
CASSLLQASGRLYF
TGTGCCAGCAGTTTACTCCAGGCTAGCGGGAGGTTGTACTTC
>TRBJ1-1|TRBV20-1|NA|many
CSARVRPSDGEERDEAFF
TGCAGTGCTAGAGTCCGGCCTTCGGATGGAGAGGAGAGGGATGAAGCTTTCTTT
>TRBJ2-7|TRBV12-5|NA|many
CASGLGTPPNLYEQYF
TGTGCTAGTGGTTTGGGGACCCCCCCGAACCTCTACGAGCAGTACTTC
>TRBJ1-1|TRBV4-3|NA|NA
CASSQDREFSLNTEAFF
TGCGCCAGCAGCCAAGATAGGGAGTTCTCATTGAACACTGAAGCTTTCTTT
>TRBJ2-2|TRBV6-5|TRBD1|NA
CASKQGFSTGELFF
TGTGCCAGCAAACAGGGGTTTAGTACCGGGGAGCTGTTTTTT
>TRBJ1-1|TRBV6-5|TRBD1|many
CASSPRQGMNTEAFF
TGTGCCAGCAGTCCCCGACAGGGCATGAACACTGAAGCTTTCTTT
>TRBJ2-2|TRBV12-5|NA|few
CVSGLGQGGGELFF
TGTGTTAGTGGTTTGGGGCAGGGCGGCGGGGAGCTGTTTTTT
>TRBJ2-7|TRBV29-1|TRBD1|few
CSVEEDRPYEQYF
TGCAGCGTTGAGGAGGACAGGCCCTACGAGCAGTACTTC
>TRBJ1-5|TRBV12-3/TRBV12-4|NA|few
CASSQWRGMYNQPQHF
TGTGCCAGCAGCCAGTGGAGGGGGATGTACAATCAGCCCCAGCATTTT
>TRBJ2-3|TRBV6-2/TRBV6-3|TRBD2|NA
CASSWTSGDTDTQYF
TGTGCCAGCTCCTGGACTAGCGGGGACACAGATACGCAGTATTTT
>TRBJ2-7|TRBV20-1|NA|NA
CSAPAQGPSYEQYF
TGCAGTGCTCCCGCCCAGGGACCCTCCTACGAGCAGTACTTC
>TRBJ2-1|TRBV29-1|NA|few
CSVEGGSDDNEQFF
TGCAGCGTTGAAGGGGGGAGTGATGACAATGAGCAGTTCTTC
>TRBJ2-5|TRBV7-9|NA|few
CASSLVMGGQETQYF
TGTGCCAGCAGCTTAGTGATGGGGGGCCAAGAGACCCAGTACTTC
>TRBJ2-1|TRBV6-2/TRBV6-3|NA|NA
CASSLSSHNEQFF
TGTGCCAGCAGTCTCAGTTCCCACAATGAGCAGTTCTTC
>TRBJ2-6|TRBV12-5|TRBD1|few
CASGLGRDREIAGANVLTF
TGTGCTAGTGGTTTGGGCCGGGACAGGGAAATTGCTGGGGCCAACGTCCTGACTTTC
>TRBJ2-3|TRBV7-7|TRBD2|few
CASSLAGGRGTDTQYF
TGTGCCAGCAGCTTAGCTGGCGGGAGGGGGACAGATACGCAGTATTTT
>TRBJ2-5|TRBV5-1|NA|few
CASSSAPGHEQETQYF
TGCGCCAGCAGCTCCGCGCCCGGACACGAACAAGAGACCCAGTACTTC
>TRBJ1-3|TRBV18|NA|NA
CASSLQGNGNTIYF
TGTGCCAGCTCGCTACAGGGTAACGGAAACACCATATATTTT
>TRBJ1-6|TRBV29-1|TRBD1|NA
CSVGTGTDSPLHF
TGCAGCGTCGGGACAGGGACGGATTCACCCCTCCACTTT
>TRBJ1-4|TRBV25-1|TRBD1|few
CASSGTGGDEKLFF
TGTGCCAGCAGTGGGACAGGGGGCGATGAAAAACTGTTTTTT
>TRBJ1-5|TRBV12-3/TRBV12-4|TRBD1|few
CASSSGQGGYQPQHF
TGTGCCAGCAGTTCCGGACAGGGAGGTTATCAGCCCCAGCATTTT
>TRBJ2-3|TRBV7-9|NA|NA
CASSLGADTDTQYF
TGTGCCAGCAGCTTAGGGGCTGACACAGATACGCAGTATTTT
>TRBJ2-1|TRBV3-1|TRBD2|NA
CASSQGTSASSYNEQFF
TGTGCCAGCAGCCAAGGAACTAGCGCAAGCTCCTACAATGAGCAGTTCTTC
>TRBJ2-7|TRBV29-1|TRBD1|many
CSGLTGQESYEQYF
TGCAGCGGATTGACAGGGCAAGAGTCCTACGAGCAGTACTTC
>TRBJ2-7|TRBV7-9|NA|few
CASSLGSLLATHEQYF
TGTGCCAGCAGCTTAGGGTCGTTGTTGGCAACCCACGAGCAGTACTTC
>TRBJ1-1|TRBV7-9|TRBD1|NA
CASSGQVNTEAFF
TGTGCCAGCAGTGGACAGGTGAACACTGAAGCTTTCTTT
>TRBJ2-3|TRBV7-9|NA|few
CASSTAVRDTQYF
TGTGCCAGCAGCACCGCTGTCAGGGATACGCAGTATTTT
>TRBJ2-7|TRBV5-1|NA|many
CASSLEDSTYEQYF
TGCGCCAGCAGCTTGGAGGACAGCACCTACGAGCAGTACTTC
>TRBJ1-2|TRBV29-1|NA|few
CSVSKAGPVNYGYTF
TGCAGCGTTTCAAAAGCCGGACCAGTTAACTATGGCTACACCTTC
>TRBJ2-3|TRBV6-1|NA|NA
CASSEYRSDTQYF
TGTGCCAGCAGTGAATATCGATCAGATACGCAGTATTTT
>TRBJ1-1|TRBV6-5|NA|many
CASSYSPSLNTEAFF
TGTGCCAGCAGTTATTCGCCGAGCCTGAACACTGAAGCTTTCTTT
>TRBJ1-6|TRBV7-3|NA|many
CASSFRRNSPLHF
TGTGCCAGCAGCTTCCGTCGAAATTCACCCCTCCACTTT
>TRBJ2-6|TRBV6-5|TRBD1|NA
CASSYGTGAGANVLTF
TGTGCCAGCAGTTACGGGACAGGGGCTGGGGCCAACGTCCTGACTTTC
>TRBJ2-1|TRBV10-3|NA|few
CAIKGAGTRYNEQFF
TGTGCCATCAAAGGGGCGGGTACCCGATACAATGAGCAGTTCTTC
>TRBJ2-5|TRBV10-3|TRBD2|NA
CAIKREGMSQETQYF
TGTGCCATCAAAAGGGAGGGTATGTCTCAAGAGACCCAGTACTTC
>TRBJ2-5|TRBV20-1|TRBD1|few
CSARPGQGGETQYF
TGCAGTGCTAGACCGGGACAGGGAGGGGAGACCCAGTACTTC
>TRBJ2-1|TRBV20-1|NA|many
CSAAWPSSYNEQFF
TGCAGTGCTGCATGGCCGAGCTCCTACAATGAGCAGTTCTTC